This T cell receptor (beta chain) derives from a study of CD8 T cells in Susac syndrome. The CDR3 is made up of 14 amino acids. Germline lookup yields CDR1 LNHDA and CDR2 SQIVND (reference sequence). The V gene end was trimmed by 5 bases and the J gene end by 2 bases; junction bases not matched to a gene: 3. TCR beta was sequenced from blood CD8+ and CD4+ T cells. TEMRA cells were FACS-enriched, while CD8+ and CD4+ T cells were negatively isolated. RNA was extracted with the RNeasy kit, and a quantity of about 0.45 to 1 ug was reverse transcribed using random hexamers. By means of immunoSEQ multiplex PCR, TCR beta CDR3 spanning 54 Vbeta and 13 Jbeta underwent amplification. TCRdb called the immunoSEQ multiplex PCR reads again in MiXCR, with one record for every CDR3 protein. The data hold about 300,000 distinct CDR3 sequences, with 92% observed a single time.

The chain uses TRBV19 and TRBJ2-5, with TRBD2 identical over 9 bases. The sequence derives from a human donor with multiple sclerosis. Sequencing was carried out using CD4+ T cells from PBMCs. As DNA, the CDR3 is TGTGCCAGTAGTGGGCTAGCGGGACAAGAGACCCAGTACTTC. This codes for CASSGLAGQETQYF.